What follows is one TCR beta chain and its context. Its target is unknown. This entry belongs to a study of shared clonotypes between healthy human individuals. Study observations and caveats: Generally, naive subsets (rather than memory subsets) showed larger estimated richness. Clonotype sharing among donors was expected to depend on sequencing depth.

Positive CCR7 selection of CD45RO-negative cells yielded the naive CD8 cells, and terminally differentiated effector memory CD45RA+ cells were excluded. The V gene end was trimmed by 3 bases and the J gene end by 7 bases; junction bases not matched to a gene: 10. The V gene's germline CDR1 is SQVTM and CDR2 ANQGSEA. The CDR3 is 14 residues long. Samples underwent the assay at deep level. Profiling relied on immunoSEQ multiplex PCR, and the TCRdb table lists in-frame clones only, not all of them. The sample includes about 2.2 million clones, 90% to 95% of them seen just once. The chain combines TRBV29-1 with TRBJ2-7, with 9 bases identical to TRBD1. The source of this sequence is a man aged 18 to 30 in good health. Some clones in this sample may be carry-over from other donors' samples. Sequenced material: naive CD8+ T cells from PBMCs. The CDR3 sequence: CSVETGQGPGEQYF. DNA of the CDR3: TGCAGCGTTGAGACAGGACAGGGGCCAGGGGAGCAGTACTTC.